Below are 29 T cell receptor beta chains sequenced from a single sample in a study of blood T cell repertoires in COVID-19. Method: immunoSEQ multiplex PCR; TCRdb's copy keeps in-frame clones and lacks some. Found here are just under 40,000 clones, approximately 79% of them singletons; the top ten hold approximately 20%. Sequences were obtained from peripheral blood. The receptors shown here come from a man between 65 and 85 years old with acute or convalescent COVID-19.

V and J are TRBV9 and TRBJ1-1; D perhaps matches TRBD1 (6 bases). The length of the CDR3 is 14 residues. Germline V gene sequence: CDR1 SGDLS, CDR2 YYNGEE. Trimming cost V 1 base and J 4 bases, with 11 bases left between them. The CDR3, as DNA: TGTGCCAGCAGCGTATATACAGGGTCCACTGAAGCTTTCTTT. This sequence encodes CASSVYTGSTEAFF.

This clone was counted a few times. The chain carries TRBV5-1 and TRBJ2-7; no reliable D call. The V end was cut by 2 bases, the J end by 0 bases, with 6 bases between. The CDR3 extends over 13 amino acids. Germline V gives CDR1 SGHRS, CDR2 YFSETQ. The CDR3 coding sequence is TGCGCCAGCAGCTTACAGTTCTCCTACGAGCAGTACTTC. Protein sequence: CASSLQFSYEQYF.

The chain recombines TRBV5-4 with TRBJ2-5, with D possibly being TRBD1 (6 bases). The CDR3 extends over 14 amino acids. Per germline, CDR1 SGHNT and CDR2 YYREEE (reference sequence). V was shortened by 4 bases and J by 1 base, with 11 bases between the two germline ends. Written as DNA, the CDR3 is TGTGCCAGCAGCCTGGGGACATTCCAAGAGACCCAGTACTTC. Translation: CASSLGTFQETQYF.

The CDR3 coding sequence is TGTGCCAGTAGTATAGGGCCGGATACGCAGTATTTT. Its protein product is CASSIGPDTQYF. This chain connects TRBV19 to TRBJ2-3; no reliable D call. The CDR3 is 12 residues long. Trimming removed 1 base at V and 6 bases at J, with 5 bases between. CDR1 LNHDA and CDR2 SQIVND come from the germline V gene (reference sequence).

The V and J genes are TRBV9 and TRBJ2-7, with 7 bases identical to TRBD2. The V and J ends lost 2 bases and 5 bases, in that order; junction bases with no gene match: 7. CDR3 size: 14 residues. The germline V gene encodes CDR1 SGDLS and CDR2 YYNGEE. CDR3 sequence (DNA): TGTGCCAGCAGCGTGGGAGGGAGGTTAAACGAGCAGTACTTC. It is translated as CASSVGGRLNEQYF.

J is TRBJ2-1 and V is TRBV7-3; 9 bases match TRBD1. CDR1 and CDR2 from the germline V gene are SGHTA and FQGTGA. Germline trimming cut 5 bases from V and 5 bases from J; bases unmatched to any gene: 4. The CDR3 spans 14 residues. The CDR3 DNA reads as TGTGCCAGCAGCCCTGGACAGGGGAACAATGAGCAGTTCTTC. It codes for CASSPGQGNNEQFF.

The genes are TRBV7-9 and TRBJ2-2, with 10 bases lining up with TRBD1. The CDR3 runs 15 residues. Trimming took 5 bases from V and 4 from J; bases not matched to a gene: 4. CDR1 and CDR2 from the germline V gene are SEHNR and FQNEAQ (reference sequence). The DNA of the CDR3 is TGTGCCAGCAGCCTGGGACAGGGGATCACCGGGGAGCTGTTTTTT. As protein: CASSLGQGITGELFF.

V is TRBV4-3 and J is TRBJ2-7; 9 bases match TRBD1. V shed 3 bases, J shed 3 bases, and the junction held 6 bases outside the gene matches. There are 15 residues in the CDR3. Germline V gene sequence: CDR1 LGHNA, CDR2 YSLEER. Written as DNA, the CDR3 is TGCGCCAGCAGCCAGACAGGGGGGAATCTCTACGAGCAGTACTTC. It is translated as CASSQTGGNLYEQYF.

This chain links TRBV7-3 with TRBJ2-1, with TRBD2 identical over 14 bases. The CDR3 covers 18 residues. CDR1 SGHTA and CDR2 FQGTGA come from the germline V gene. V was clipped by 6 bases and J by 4 bases; unmatched bases: 11. The CDR3 DNA follows: TGTGCCAGCAGGGGACTAGCGGGAGATCGGCCATTGTACAATGAGCAGTTCTTC. Translating it yields CASRGLAGDRPLYNEQFF.

In this sample, this clone turned up once. The genes are TRBV24-1 and TRBJ2-1; D may be TRBD1 (5 bases). V was pared by 4 bases and J by 4 bases, with 16 bases between. The CDR3 is made up of 16 amino acids. In germline, CDR1 is KGHDR, CDR2 SFDVKD. In nucleotides, the CDR3 is TGTGCCACCAGTGACAACAGTGGGCGACAGTACAATGAGCAGTTCTTC. Translating gives CATSDNSGRQYNEQFF.

This sequence joins TRBV5-8 and TRBJ2-5, with 8 positions matching TRBD2. V was pared by 1 base and J by 6 bases, with 11 bases of the junction left unmatched. CDR1 SGHTS and CDR2 YDEGEE come from the germline V gene. The length of the CDR3 is 16 residues. As DNA, the CDR3 is TGTGCCAGCAGCTTGAGGGCGAGCGGGAGCACCAAGACCCAGTACTTC. It is translated as CASSLRASGSTKTQYF. Full variable domain (missing parts from reference TRBV5-8 and TRBJ2-5): EAGVTQSPTHLIKTRGQQATLRCSPISGHTSVYWYQQALGLGLQFLLWYDEGEERNRGNFPPRFSGRQFPNYSSELNVNALELEDSALYLCASSLRASGSTKTQYFGPGTRLLVL.

This clone was detected only once. V gene TRBV5-8 combines with J gene TRBJ1-1, with 11 bases that match TRBD1. Unmatched junction bases numbered 3, after V lost 4 bases and J lost 4 bases. CDR3 length: 14 amino acids. Germline assignment: CDR1 SGHTS and CDR2 YDEGEE. The CDR3 nucleotides read TGTGCCAGCAGCATCGGGACAGGGGGCACTGAAGCTTTCTTT. Protein: CASSIGTGGTEAFF.

This sequence joins TRBV20-1 and TRBJ2-7; maybe TRBD2 (6 bases). Germline CDR1 and CDR2: DFQATT and SNEGSKA (reference sequence). The CDR3 consists of 11 residues. V dropped 6 bases and J dropped 7 bases, with 13 bases sitting between them. The CDR3 sequence is CSAPGAREQYF. The CDR3 bases are TGCAGTGCCCCGGGAGCGAGAGAGCAGTACTTC.

This clone is a singleton in its sample. The V gene is TRBV19, the J gene TRBJ2-7; the D gene is possibly TRBD2 (6 bases). Trimming removed 4 bases from V and 6 bases from J, with 16 bases in between. The CDR3 loop spans 14 amino acids. Per germline, CDR1 LNHDA and CDR2 SQIVND (reference sequence). CDR3 in DNA: TGTGCCAGTAGTACGGGAAGGGGACTTGGCGAGCAGTACTTC. Translated: CASSTGRGLGEQYF.

This chain connects TRBV5-6 to TRBJ2-5, with no clear D. The CDR3 consists of 12 residues. CDR1 SGHDT and CDR2 YYEEEE come from the germline V gene. The V gene lost 4 bases and the J gene lost 5 bases, with 9 bases spanning the gap. The DNA of the CDR3 is TGTGCCAGCAGCACGGGTTGGGAGACCCAGTACTTC. Translation: CASSTGWETQYF.

This rearrangement joins TRBV7-2 to TRBJ2-2; D gene unclear. Germline V CDR1 and CDR2: SGHTA, FQGNSA. Between the trimmed V and J ends, which lost 5 bases and 5 bases, there was a span of 6 bases. The CDR3 loop spans 12 amino acids. CDR3 protein: CASSRTTGELFF. The CDR3, as DNA: TGTGCCAGCAGCCGCACAACCGGGGAGCTGTTTTTT. Looking up the rest from reference TRBV7-2 and TRBJ2-2 gives the full variable domain: GAGVSQSPSNKVTEKGKDVELRCDPISGHTALYWYRQSLGQGLEFLIYFQGNSAPDKSGLPSDRFSAERTGGSVSTLTIQRTQQEDSAVYLCASSRTTGELFFGEGSRLTVL.

The table lists this clone with a few counts. This chain joins TRBV29-1 and TRBJ2-7; 7 positions match TRBD1. There are 13 residues in the CDR3. V was clipped by 4 bases and J by 2 bases; unmatched bases: 5. Germline CDR1 SQVTM, CDR2 ANQGSEA. In nucleotides, the CDR3 is TGCAGCGTTGGCGGGCAGGGGGCCTACGAGCAGTACTTC. Protein sequence: CSVGGQGAYEQYF.

The chain combines TRBV27 with TRBJ2-1, with TRBD2 identical over 8 bases. The CDR3 runs to 14 residues. Per germline, CDR1 MNHEY and CDR2 SMNVEV (reference sequence). V shed 7 bases and J 5 bases; nucleotides not matched to a gene: 7. For the CDR3, the DNA is TGTGCCAGCATTAGCGGGGCACCTAACAATGAGCAGTTCTTC. It codes for CASISGAPNNEQFF.

This chain links TRBV25-1 with TRBJ1-2; no clear D. Germline CDR1 and CDR2: MGHDK and SYGVNS. Trimming took off 6 bases at V and 7 bases at J, with 12 bases between the two ends. The CDR3 spans 12 residues. CDR3 amino acids: CASRGSGVGYTF. The CDR3 region has the DNA TGTGCCAGCAGGGGGAGTGGGGTTGGCTACACCTTC.

The chain joins TRBV5-4 to TRBJ2-2, with TRBD2 matching over 12 bases. This CDR3 comprises 17 residues. V was pared by 3 bases and J by 2 bases, with 5 bases of the junction left unmatched. Per germline, CDR1 SGHNT and CDR2 YYREEE (reference sequence). CDR3 coding DNA: TGTGCCAGCAGCTACCCTAGCGGGAGGGGAAACACCGGGGAGCTGTTTTTT. Translated, it gives CASSYPSGRGNTGELFF.

The rearrangement links TRBV6-5 to TRBJ1-2; TRBD1 is a possible D gene (5 bases). This CDR3 has 12 residues. The V end was cut by 4 bases, the J end by 8 bases, with 11 bases between. Per germline, CDR1 MNHEY and CDR2 SVGAGI. CDR3 region: CASSFGGSGYTF. CDR3 nucleotides: TGTGCCAGCAGTTTTGGGGGGTCCGGCTACACCTTC.

The rearrangement uses TRBV7-3 and TRBJ2-7, with D possibly being TRBD2 (6 bases). Trimming removed 4 bases at V and 2 bases at J, with 15 bases between. This CDR3 is 15 amino acids long. Germline-derived CDR1 and CDR2 are SGHTA and FQGTGA. Here the CDR3 reads CASSSTGGPAYEQYF. DNA of the CDR3: TGTGCCAGCAGCTCTACAGGAGGGCCCGCCTACGAGCAGTACTTC.

J is TRBJ2-7 and V is TRBV6-5; 7 bases are shared with TRBD1. Germline lookup yields CDR1 MNHEY and CDR2 SVGAGI. With V trimmed by 5 bases and J by 0 bases, 4 bases remained unmatched. The length of the CDR3 is 14 residues. CDR3 protein: CASSRQGGSYEQYF. In DNA, the CDR3 is TGTGCCAGCAGTCGACAGGGCGGCTCCTACGAGCAGTACTTC.

The genes are TRBV21-1 and TRBJ1-2; the table calls TRBD1, which could not be checked here. TRBV21-1 is given as a pseudogene. The CDR3 consists of 15 residues. The CDR3 here is CASSKGDSTNYGYTF. The DNA for the CDR3 is TGTGCCAGCAGCAAAGGGGACAGCACTAACTATGGCTACACCTTC.

This chain connects TRBV5-1 to TRBJ1-4; the D gene is possibly TRBD1 (5 bases). The CDR3 sequence is 15 residues long. In germline, CDR1 is SGHRS, CDR2 YFSETQ. V was clipped by 2 bases and J by 7 bases, with 15 bases between them. The DNA of the CDR3 is TGCGCCAGCAGCTTTGGGTACGGGGGGAGTGAAAAACTGTTTTTT. It specifies CASSFGYGGSEKLFF.

V usage is TRBV7-3 and J usage is TRBJ2-3; possible D gene TRBD2, 6 bases. There are 13 residues in the CDR3. Trimming left V 5 bases short and J 4 bases short, with 10 bases between. The germline V gene has CDR1 SGHTA and CDR2 FQGTGA. The CDR3 region has the DNA TGTGCCAGCAGCCGGGACTTTTCAGATACGCAGTATTTT. It translates to CASSRDFSDTQYF.

This clone was seen at least ten times. The genes are TRBV12-5 and TRBJ2-1, with 7 bases lining up with TRBD1. The CDR3 loop spans 16 amino acids. Germline V gives CDR1 LGHNT, CDR2 FRNRAP. V lost 7 bases to trimming and J lost 0 bases; unmatched junction nucleotides: 9. In DNA, the CDR3 is TGTGCTAGTGTCCAGGGGGACCGGGGCTCCTACAATGAGCAGTTCTTC. Amino acid sequence: CASVQGDRGSYNEQFF.

This rearrangement joins TRBV4-1 to TRBJ1-1; D gene unclear. With 1 base removed from V and 2 bases from J, the gap between germline ends came to 14 bases. The CDR3 is made up of 16 amino acids. Germline CDR1 and CDR2: MGHRA and YSYEKL. The CDR3: CASSQGASRTNTEAFF. DNA of the CDR3: TGCGCCAGCAGCCAAGGGGCCTCCCGAACAAACACTGAAGCTTTCTTT.

This clone has a single count. The V and J genes are TRBV5-8 and TRBJ2-7; 8 nucleotides match TRBD1. Germline CDR1 reads SGHTS; CDR2 reads YDEGEE. CDR3 length: 15 amino acids. The ends lost 4 bases at V and 4 bases at J; junction bases unmatched: 10. The CDR3 DNA reads TGTGCCAGCAGCCTGGTACTAACAGGGGGATACGAGCAGTACTTC. Amino acids: CASSLVLTGGYEQYF.